This TCR beta chain stems from a study of post-analysis software for immune sequencing data. Study summary: The cohort encompassed relapsing-remitting, secondary progressive and progressive-relapsing multiple sclerosis disease courses. Study results and limitations: Relative to controls, patients with multiple sclerosis showed significantly lower normalized Chao1 diversity. Samples sharing a preparation batch grouped tightly together when assessed by F measure. Roughly five TRBV segments appeared more often in patients than in controls, and TRBV5-6, TRBV5-1 and TRBV20-1 were among these.

In regard to this clonotype: The antigen remains unidentified.

The germline V gene encodes CDR1 SQVTM and CDR2 ANQGSEA. V gave up 2 bases and J gave up 4 bases, with 9 bases separating them. The length of the CDR3 is 13 residues. Every TCR beta cDNA library bore unique molecular identifiers. TCRdb ran MiXCR on the PCR reads and lists one entry per CDR3 protein. This sample has about 500,000 distinct CDR3 sequences, with over 35% found just once. Material: blood. This rearrangement joins TRBV29-1 to TRBJ2-1, with D possibly being TRBD2 (5 bases). This clonotype was obtained from a girl between 10 and 17 years old with multiple sclerosis. This CDR3 reads CSVELASYNEQFF. The CDR3 DNA sequence: TGCAGCGTTGAATTAGCGTCTTACAATGAGCAGTTCTTC.